A single sample gave rise to the 6 T cell receptor beta chains below, sequenced in a study of T cells after yellow fever vaccination. TCRdb ran MiXCR on the 5' RACE reads and lists one entry per CDR3 protein. The sample holds roughly 160,000 distinct CDR3 sequences; around 8.5% are singletons and the top ten take about a third. The material sequenced was CD8+ T cells sorted from PBMCs, taken 45 days after the yellow fever booster vaccination. The receptors derive from a man between 18 and 35 years old who received the YFV17D yellow fever vaccine.

The J gene is TRBJ2-7, the V gene TRBV7-9, with D possibly TRBD1 on 6 matching bases. The length of the CDR3 is 13 residues. V shed 8 bases and J shed 3 bases, with 14 bases lying between them. Germline V CDR1 and CDR2: SEHNR, FQNEAQ (reference sequence). The CDR3 nucleotides are TGTGCCAGCGCCCGCCGGGACAACTACGAGCAGTACTTC. This encodes CASARRDNYEQYF.

The J gene is TRBJ1-1, the V gene TRBV20-1; D is perhaps TRBD1 (5 bases). The CDR3 runs to 13 residues. The V gene lost 0 bases and the J gene lost 4 bases, with 9 bases spanning the gap. Germline V gene lookup returns CDR1 DFQATT and CDR2 SNEGSKA (reference sequence). The DNA for the CDR3 is TGCAGTGCTAGAGAGGGGGTTGGCACTGAAGCTTTCTTT. This encodes CSAREGVGTEAFF.

The chain links TRBV5-1 to TRBJ2-5; a possible D gene is TRBD2 (5 bases). CDR1 and CDR2 from the germline V gene are SGHRS and YFSETQ. Trimming shortened V by 5 bases and J by 1 base, and 18 bases separated the two germline ends. The CDR3 covers 16 residues. The CDR3, as DNA: TGCGCCAGCAGACCTAGATGGGAGTACATCCAAGAGACCCAGTACTTC. Protein sequence: CASRPRWEYIQETQYF.

In its sample, this clonotype was seen a few times. The chain is built from TRBV4-1 and TRBJ1-2; 8 nucleotides match TRBD1. CDR3 size: 15 residues. The trim removed 0 bases at V and 7 bases at J, leaving 7 bases unmatched. The germline CDR1 and CDR2 sequences are MGHRA and YSYEKL. Here the CDR3 reads CASSQDPGQVLGYTF. The CDR3 DNA sequence: TGCGCCAGCAGCCAAGATCCGGGACAGGTTCTTGGCTACACCTTC.

The genes are TRBV6-5 and TRBJ2-5; 9 bases line up with TRBD2. The junction had 6 bases not matched to a gene; V was cut back by 3 bases and J by 1 base. There are 16 residues in the CDR3. The germline CDR1 and CDR2 sequences are MNHEY and SVGAGI. The CDR3 DNA sequence: TGTGCCAGCAGTTATTCAGCGGGGGGACTCCAAGAGACCCAGTACTTC. Protein product: CASSYSAGGLQETQYF.

This clonotype appeared a few times. V and J are TRBV15 and TRBJ1-6, with no clear D. Looked up from germline, CDR1 is LNHNV and CDR2 is YYDKDF (reference sequence). The CDR3 consists of 13 residues. With 6 bases removed from V and 5 bases from J, the gap between germline ends came to 8 bases. The CDR3 sequence: CATRLDHNSPLHF. The CDR3 nucleotides read TGTGCCACCAGACTCGACCATAATTCACCCCTCCACTTT.